The clone carrying this T cell receptor beta chain has ten or more counts. Antigen: not known. These data belong to a study of response to subunit inactivated influenza vaccine. Study-wide results and caveats: Authors suggested each seasonal flu vaccination may recruit only limited numbers of new T cells.

Germline V lookup: CDR1 DFQATT, CDR2 SNEGSKA (reference sequence). This CDR3 is 15 amino acids long. Trimming stripped 2 bases from V and 1 base from J, with 15 bases between. TCRdb re-analysed the RT-PCR reads in MiXCR, keeping a single row per CDR3 protein. This table has 450,000 to 600,000 distinct CDR3 sequences, approximately 7.7% appearing once. The clonotype comes from a man between 45 and 75 years old who received an inactivated influenza vaccine. V gene TRBV20-1 combines with J gene TRBJ2-7; D might be TRBD1 (7 bases). Sequencing used PBMCs from blood, obtained around 25 months after vaccination. The CDR3 sequence: CSARRQGGLSYEQYF. CDR3 nucleotides: TGCAGTGCTAGACGGCAGGGGGGCCTTTCCTACGAGCAGTACTTC.